The 23 T cell receptor beta chains listed next were all sequenced from one sample in a study of T cell repertoires in cytomegalovirus infection. For these receptors, no antigen is known. TCRdb analysed the reads with MiXCR anew, one entry per CDR3 protein. The table has fewer than 650,000 distinct CDR3 sequences, roughly 42% seen once; the top ten hold around 48%. The sample consisted of cultured PBMCs, taken from culture after CMV antigen stimulation. The source is a human donor in good health (CMV status not recorded). Some clones in this sample may be carry-over from other donors' samples.

The chain carries TRBV5-4 and TRBJ1-3; D is unresolved. The germline CDR1 and CDR2 sequences are SGHNT and YYREEE (reference sequence). V lost 1 base to trimming and J lost 3 bases, with 11 bases between them. This CDR3 is built from 15 residues. The CDR3 DNA is TGTGCCAGCAGCTTGCGGCAACCCTTTGGAAACACCATATATTTT. It yields the protein CASSLRQPFGNTIYF. The full variable domain, its missing parts supplied by reference TRBV5-4 and TRBJ1-3, is ETGVTQSPTHLIKTRGQQVTLRCSSQSGHNTVSWYQQALGQGPQFIFQYYREEENGRGNFPPRFSGLQFPNYSSELNVNALELDDSALYLCASSLRQPFGNTIYFGEGSWLTVV.

Of note for this clonotype: Compared with germline, one end of the junction differs, possibly owing to a read error. The chain has TRBV5-5 and TRBJ2-1, with 14 bases identical to TRBD2. The germline gives CDR1 SGHKS, CDR2 YYEKEE (reference sequence). The CDR3 consists of 17 residues. The CDR3 DNA reads TGTGCCAGTACCCTAAGCGAGGGGGTGACTAGCGGGAGGGCCGGGGTCTTC. Its protein is CASTLSEGVTSGRAGVF.

The chain recombines TRBV29-1 with TRBJ2-1; D gene ambiguous. This CDR3 has 8 amino acids. V lost 4 bases to trimming and J lost 10 bases, with 2 bases between them. Looked up from germline, CDR1 is SQVTM and CDR2 is ANQGSEA. CDR3 sequence (DNA): TGCAGCGTTGGGGAGCAGTTCTTC. This sequence encodes CSVGEQFF.

The sample holds a few counts of this clonotype. This chain links TRBV7-6 with TRBJ2-7; 8 bases align to TRBD2. J lost 3 bases, V lost 5 bases, and 9 bases had no gene match. This CDR3 is 15 amino acids long. CDR1 is SGHVS and CDR2 is FNYEAQ in the germline V gene. CDR3 bases: TGTGCCAGCAGCCCGGGGGGGGACGCCAGCTACGAGCAGTACTTC. This encodes CASSPGGDASYEQYF.

The chain employs TRBV9 and TRBJ2-5; D remains unclear. Germline CDR1 SGDLS, CDR2 YYNGEE. V lost 4 bases and J lost 5, with 15 bases in between. The CDR3 contains 14 residues. This CDR3 is CASSYGRASETQYF. DNA for the CDR3: TGTGCCAGCAGCTATGGACGGGCCTCGGAGACCCAGTACTTC.

The chain is built from TRBV12-3 or TRBV12-4 and TRBJ1-3; D gene uncertain. Trimming took off 8 bases at V and 0 bases at J, with 2 bases between the two ends. CDR3 size: 11 residues. CDR3 protein: CASVSGNTIYF. CDR3 nucleotide sequence: TGTGCCAGCGTCTCTGGAAACACCATATATTTT.

This clonotype was seen more than once but under ten times. V and J are TRBV28 and TRBJ2-7, with D perhaps matching TRBD2 (6 bases). The germline CDR1 and CDR2 sequences are MDHEN and SYDVKM. V was shortened by 10 bases and J by 2 bases, with 12 bases between the two germline ends. The CDR3 runs to 12 residues. The CDR3 nucleotides are TGTGCCACCCGGGACTTCACCTACGAGCAGTACTTC. It translates to CATRDFTYEQYF.

V usage is TRBV7-6 and J usage is TRBJ2-5; TRBD2 is a possible D gene (6 bases). CDR1 is SGHVS, CDR2 FNYEAQ, per germline. Trimming removed 5 bases from V and 4 bases from J, with 14 bases in between. This CDR3 contains 14 residues. The chain's CDR3 is CASSEGTPPETQYF. In nucleotides, the CDR3 is TGTGCCAGCAGCGAAGGGACTCCCCCAGAGACCCAGTACTTC.

This clonotype has a count of ten or more. The chain joins TRBV7-2 to TRBJ2-7; tentative D call: TRBD2 (5 bases). The CDR3 totals 17 residues. In germline, CDR1 is SGHTA, CDR2 FQGNSA. Trimming stripped 1 base from V and 0 bases from J, with 16 bases between. CDR3 amino acids: CASSLEGTWTSSYEQYF. CDR3 DNA: TGTGCCAGCAGCTTAGAAGGTACCTGGACTTCCTCCTACGAGCAGTACTTC.

The genes are TRBV12-3 or TRBV12-4 and TRBJ2-3; D not certain. The CDR3 is made up of 15 amino acids. V was trimmed by 7 bases and J by 2 bases, leaving 16 bases between them. The CDR3 DNA is TGTGCCAGCACCCAACGCAGCCCAAACACAGATACGCAGTATTTT. It specifies CASTQRSPNTDTQYF.

Points on this clonotype: This may come from a read error, since a much larger clone is one base off. The genes are TRBV12-3 or TRBV12-4 and TRBJ2-5, with D unresolved. The CDR3 runs to 13 residues. The DNA of the CDR3 is TGTGACAGCAGCCTAGTCAGCCAAGAGACCCAGTACTTC. Protein sequence: CDSSLVSQETQYF.

This chain connects TRBV6-6 to TRBJ1-4; D unresolved. The CDR3 sequence is 19 residues long. The germline V gene encodes CDR1 MNHNY and CDR2 SVGAGI (reference sequence). V dropped 2 bases and J dropped 8 bases, with 27 bases sitting between them. In DNA form, the CDR3 reads TGTGCCAGCAGTTACCCCATTGTCGAGGGAGTGATGATTATCGAAAAACTGTTTTTT. It encodes CASSYPIVEGVMIIEKLFF.

The chain employs TRBV2 and TRBJ2-5, with D possibly matching TRBD1 (6 bases). CDR1 is SNHLY and CDR2 is FYNNEI in the germline V gene. The V end lost 2 bases, the J end lost 5 bases, and 9 bases lay between the germline ends. The CDR3 is 13 residues long. The CDR3 here is CASSEFDRETQYF. The CDR3 DNA follows: TGTGCCAGCAGTGAATTCGACAGGGAGACCCAGTACTTC.

The chain has TRBV19 and TRBJ2-1; D tentatively fits TRBD1 or TRBD2 (5 bases each). The CDR3 spans 17 residues. V gave up 1 base and J gave up 6 bases, with 19 bases separating them. In germline, CDR1 is LNHDA, CDR2 SQIVND (reference sequence). The CDR3, as DNA: TGTGCCAGTAGTATAGGCATCCGTGGGACGACGCTCAATGAGCAGTTCTTC. It specifies CASSIGIRGTTLNEQFF.

This clonotype was seen only a few times. The chain couples TRBV6-1 to TRBJ2-4; TRBD2 is a possible D gene (7 bases). The CDR3 extends over 15 amino acids. V was trimmed by 4 bases and J by 7 bases, leaving 17 bases between them. CDR1 and CDR2 from the germline V gene are MNHNS and SASEGT. CDR3 in amino acids: CASSVLGGLRNIQYF. The CDR3 coding sequence is TGTGCCAGCAGTGTTCTGGGGGGGCTTAGGAACATTCAGTACTTC.

This chain uses TRBV11-2 with TRBJ1-1, with D perhaps matching TRBD1 (5 bases). Trimming stripped 1 base from V and 4 bases from J, with 13 bases between. This CDR3 contains 15 residues. Germline CDR1 SGHAT, CDR2 FQNNGV. The CDR3 region is CASSLAPSGGTEAFF. For the CDR3, the DNA is TGTGCCAGCAGCTTAGCACCGAGCGGGGGCACTGAAGCTTTCTTT.

The chain couples TRBV6-5 to TRBJ1-3; D remains unclear. Germline V gives CDR1 MNHEY, CDR2 SVGAGI. CDR3 length: 15 amino acids. Between the trimmed V and J ends, which lost 0 bases and 4 bases, there was a span of 10 bases. In DNA, the CDR3 is TGTGCCAGCAGTTACTCGAGAATGCCGGGAAACACCATATATTTT. The encoded protein is CASSYSRMPGNTIYF.

V gene TRBV19 combines with J gene TRBJ2-1; TRBD2 agrees at 7 bases. Germline V gene sequence: CDR1 LNHDA, CDR2 SQIVND (reference sequence). J lost 9 bases, V lost 5 bases, and 7 bases had no gene match. The CDR3 has 13 amino acids. The CDR3, as DNA: TGTGCCAGTAGTGGGCTTACGGGGGGTGAGCAGTTCTTC. Translated, it gives CASSGLTGGEQFF.

This clonotype appeared a single time. V and J are TRBV12-3 or TRBV12-4 and TRBJ2-1; 7 bases are a match to TRBD1. After removal of 11 bases from V and 5 bases from J, the junction contained 9 bases not matched to a gene. The CDR3 runs to 13 residues. CDR3 loop: CAFTQQGNNEQFF. The CDR3 nucleotides are TGTGCCTTTACCCAACAGGGGAACAATGAGCAGTTCTTC.

The chain combines TRBV7-8 with TRBJ2-2; D is possibly TRBD1 (6 bases). The germline V gene has CDR1 SGHVS and CDR2 FQNEAQ. The CDR3 has 14 amino acids. V lost 5 bases and J 3 bases, leaving 10 bases between the germline ends. Written as DNA, the CDR3 is TGTGCCAGCAGCGGACAGACCCACACCGGGGAGCTGTTTTTT. Its protein product is CASSGQTHTGELFF.

The V and J genes are TRBV7-2 and TRBJ2-1; the D is unclear. Between the trimmed V and J ends, which lost 2 bases and 7 bases, there was a span of 12 bases. CDR1 SGHTA and CDR2 FQGNSA come from the germline V gene. The CDR3 sequence is 14 residues long. The DNA of the CDR3 is TGTGCCAGCAGCTTATTAGGCCCTGGGAATGAGCAGTTCTTC. Amino acids: CASSLLGPGNEQFF.

The chain couples TRBV7-6 to TRBJ1-2; D not resolved. The V end was cut by 3 bases, the J end by 3 bases, with 8 bases between. The CDR3 has 13 amino acids. The V gene's germline CDR1 is SGHVS and CDR2 FNYEAQ. CDR3 bases: TGTGCCAGCAGCTTGTTCCAGGACTATGGCTACACCTTC. Its translation: CASSLFQDYGYTF.

This clonotype was seen a few times. The chain recombines TRBV27 with TRBJ2-7, with 14 bases identical to TRBD2. CDR3 size: 18 residues. Germline CDR1 reads MNHEY; CDR2 reads SMNVEV (reference sequence). The V segment lost 5 bases and the J segment 2 bases; nucleotides outside the gene matches: 11. CDR3 in DNA: TGTGCCAGCAGTCCCCTCGGACTAGCGGGAGGCACGGCCTACGAGCAGTACTTC. This codes for CASSPLGLAGGTAYEQYF.